Below are 8 T cell receptor beta chains sequenced from a single sample in a study of naive and memory T cell subsets. Notes on the study in general: Naive repertoires, especially CD8, held a few larger clonotypes, possibly memory cells re-expressing CD45RA.

The beta constant-region primer was an equimolar mix of two oligonucleotides covering TRBC1 and TRBC2. Four rounds of PCR amplified the ligated cDNA using nested alpha and beta constant-region primers plus SP2. TCRdb reprocessed the UMI-ligation and nested PCR reads with MiXCR, giving one entry per CDR3 protein. Among over 130,000 distinct CDR3 sequences listed, approximately 20% were seen once. No antigen has been identified for these receptors. The source material was naive CD8+ T cells from blood. Receptor source: a human donor in good health.

In this sample, this clonotype turned up a few times. The rearrangement joins TRBV29-1 to TRBJ1-1; D is undetermined. This CDR3 comprises 12 residues. Germline CDR1 and CDR2: SQVTM and ANQGSEA. The V end lost 6 bases, the J end lost 5 bases, and 13 bases lay between the germline ends. DNA for the CDR3: TGCAGCGTGGACCCGGAAGTAACTGAAGCTTTCTTT. Translation: CSVDPEVTEAFF.

This chain connects TRBV7-9 to TRBJ2-1; tentative D call: TRBD2 (5 bases). This CDR3 has 15 amino acids. Germline V CDR1 and CDR2: SEHNR, FQNEAQ (reference sequence). Trimming took 5 bases from V and 0 from J, leaving 11 bases between them. This CDR3 reads CASSHRGSSYNEQFF. CDR3 sequence (DNA): TGTGCCAGCAGCCACCGAGGGAGCTCCTACAATGAGCAGTTCTTC.

This chain connects TRBV5-4 to TRBJ1-5, with 8 bases that match TRBD1. The V gene end was trimmed by 0 bases and the J gene end by 4 bases; junction bases not matched to a gene: 3. Per the germline V gene, CDR1 is SGHNT and CDR2 is YYREEE (reference sequence). The CDR3 spans 15 residues. CDR3: CASSLDRGINQPQHF. CDR3 in DNA: TGTGCCAGCAGCTTGGACAGGGGGATAAATCAGCCCCAGCATTTT.

This clonotype turned up a few times. The chain links TRBV11-2 to TRBJ1-1, with 7 nucleotides matching TRBD1. This CDR3 spans 12 amino acids. V gave up 5 bases and J gave up 7 bases; unmatched junction bases: 4. Per the germline V gene, CDR1 is SGHAT and CDR2 is FQNNGV. CDR3 coding DNA: TGTGCCAGCAGCCTATACAGGGGTGAAGCTTTCTTT. Residues: CASSLYRGEAFF.

This clonotype was recorded a few times. V is TRBV28 and J is TRBJ2-1; a possible D gene is TRBD2 (7 bases). CDR1 is MDHEN and CDR2 is SYDVKM in the germline V gene. CDR3 length equals 15 residues. Between the trimmed V and J ends, which lost 6 bases and 10 bases, there was a span of 22 bases. CDR3 nucleotides: TGTGCCAGCAGAATATCCGGGGGGCAGGCCATAGAGCAGTTCTTC. Residues: CASRISGGQAIEQFF. The entire variable domain, with the rest obtained from reference TRBV28 and TRBJ2-1, is as follows: DVKVTQSSRYLVKRTGEKVFLECVQDMDHENMFWYRQDPGLGLRLIYFSYDVKMKEKGDIPEGYSVSREKKERFSLILESASTNQTSMYLCASRISGGQAIEQFFGPGTRLTVL.

There are a few counts of this clonotype. The V call is TRBV7-9, the J call TRBJ1-5, with a weak D call TRBD1 (5 bases). The CDR3 is made up of 14 amino acids. Trimming cost V 4 bases and J 4 bases, with 11 bases left between them. Germline V lookup: CDR1 SEHNR, CDR2 FQNEAQ (reference sequence). This CDR3 is CASSYGATNQPQHF. The CDR3 nucleotides are TGTGCCAGCAGCTACGGGGCGACAAATCAGCCCCAGCATTTT. The whole variable domain, remainder taken from reference TRBV7-9 and TRBJ1-5, is DTGVSQNPRHKITKRGQNVTFRCDPISEHNRLYWYRQTLGQGPEFLTYFQNEAQLEKSRLLSDRFSAERPKGSFSTLEIQRTEQGDSAMYLCASSYGATNQPQHFGDGTRLSIL.

The V gene is TRBV13, the J gene TRBJ1-1, with a possible D match to TRBD1 (5 bases). V lost 3 bases and J lost 8, with 13 bases in between. CDR1 and CDR2 (germline): PRHDT, FYEKMQ (reference sequence). This CDR3 region has 13 residues. CDR3 sequence (DNA): TGTGCCAGCAGCTTGGGGCAGGCTGTAGAAGCTTTCTTT. Translating it yields CASSLGQAVEAFF.

This clonotype was counted only a few times. V gene TRBV2 combines with J gene TRBJ1-5; TRBD1 matches 8 bases. The CDR3 totals 14 residues. Germline CDR1 and CDR2: SNHLY and FYNNEI. Germline trimming cut 8 bases from V and 5 bases from J; bases unmatched to any gene: 8. CDR3 sequence reads: CASQTDRGHQPQHF. Here the CDR3 DNA reads TGTGCCAGCCAAACAGACAGGGGTCATCAGCCCCAGCATTTT.